This TCR beta chain came from a study of blood T cell repertoires in COVID-19. Study context: Samples representing acute and convalescent COVID-19 were sourced from the United States, Italy and Spain.

In the authors' workflow: Estimation of nucleated cell counts relied on the amplification of reference gene primers. TCRdb's copy holds only in-frame clones and misses some; the assay was immunoSEQ multiplex PCR. Clone size and the V and J calls come from that table; the DNA yielded D and trimming. This sample has roughly 200,000 clones, with 82% found just once. The Seattle patients joined while their infection was active and were tracked longitudinally afterward. Trimming cost V 2 bases and J 1 base, with 7 bases left between them. Germline lookup yields CDR1 SEHNR and CDR2 FQNEAQ (reference sequence). The CDR3 length is 14 residues.

The chain is built from TRBV7-9 and TRBJ2-3, with D tentatively TRBD1 (5 bases). The sequence was obtained from a woman aged 60-75 years with COVID-19, enrolled during active disease. Sequencing was carried out using peripheral blood. CDR3 nucleotide sequence: TGTGCCAGCAGCTTATTGGGGCGCACAGATACGCAGTATTTT. Protein sequence: CASSLLGRTDTQYF. Full variable domain (outside the CDR3, taken from reference TRBV7-9 and TRBJ2-3): DTGVSQNPRHKITKRGQNVTFRCDPISEHNRLYWYRQTLGQGPEFLTYFQNEAQLEKSRLLSDRFSAERPKGSFSTLEIQRTEQGDSAMYLCASSLLGRTDTQYFGPGTRLTVL.